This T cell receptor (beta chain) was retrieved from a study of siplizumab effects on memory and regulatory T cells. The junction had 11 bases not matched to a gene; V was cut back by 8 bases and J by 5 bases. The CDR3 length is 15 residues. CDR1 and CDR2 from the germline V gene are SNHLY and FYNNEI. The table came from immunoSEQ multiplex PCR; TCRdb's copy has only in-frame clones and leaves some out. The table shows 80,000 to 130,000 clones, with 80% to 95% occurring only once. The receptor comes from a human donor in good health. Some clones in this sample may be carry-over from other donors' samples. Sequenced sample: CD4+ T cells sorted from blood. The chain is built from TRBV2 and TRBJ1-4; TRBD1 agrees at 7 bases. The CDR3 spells CASGRGGQINEKLFF. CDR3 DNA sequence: TGTGCCAGCGGAAGAGGGGGACAGATCAATGAAAAACTGTTTTTT. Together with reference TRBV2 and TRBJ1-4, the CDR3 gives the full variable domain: EPEVTQTPSHQVTQMGQEVILRCVPISNHLYFYWYRQILGQKVEFLVSFYNNEISEKSEIFDDQFSVERPDGSNFTLKIRSTKLEDSAMYFCASGRGGQINEKLFFGSGTQLSVL.